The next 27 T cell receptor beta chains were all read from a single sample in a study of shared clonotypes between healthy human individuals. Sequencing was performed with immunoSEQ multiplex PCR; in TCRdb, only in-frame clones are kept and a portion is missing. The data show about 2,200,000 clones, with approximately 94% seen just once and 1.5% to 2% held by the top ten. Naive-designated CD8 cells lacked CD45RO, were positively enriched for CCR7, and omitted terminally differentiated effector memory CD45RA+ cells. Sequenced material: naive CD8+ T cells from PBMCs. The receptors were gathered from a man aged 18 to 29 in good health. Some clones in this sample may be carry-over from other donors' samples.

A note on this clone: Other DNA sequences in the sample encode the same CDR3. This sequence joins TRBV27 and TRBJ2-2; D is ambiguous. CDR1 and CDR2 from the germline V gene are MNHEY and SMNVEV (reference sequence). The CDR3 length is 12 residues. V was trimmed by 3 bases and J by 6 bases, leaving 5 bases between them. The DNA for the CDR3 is TGTGCCAGCAGTTTCTTAGCCGGGGAGCTGTTTTTT. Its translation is CASSFLAGELFF.

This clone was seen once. The CDR3 region has the DNA TGTGCCAGCGCCTTACAGGGGGGGCCCCTCTACGAGCAGTACTTC. Protein product: CASALQGGPLYEQYF. The gene calls are TRBV28 and TRBJ2-7; D is possibly TRBD1 (8 bases). Between the trimmed V and J ends, which lost 8 bases and 3 bases, there was a span of 20 bases. This CDR3 comprises 15 residues. Germline loops: CDR1 MDHEN, CDR2 SYDVKM.

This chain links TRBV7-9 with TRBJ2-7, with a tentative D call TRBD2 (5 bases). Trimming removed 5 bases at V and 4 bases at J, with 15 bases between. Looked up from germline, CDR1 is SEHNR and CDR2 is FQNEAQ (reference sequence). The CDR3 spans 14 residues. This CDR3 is CASSPRGAKYEQYF. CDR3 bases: TGTGCCAGCAGCCCCCGGGGAGCGAAATACGAGCAGTACTTC. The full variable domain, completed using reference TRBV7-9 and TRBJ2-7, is DTGVSQNPRHKITKRGQNVTFRCDPISEHNRLYWYRQTLGQGPEFLTYFQNEAQLEKSRLLSDRFSAERPKGSFSTLEIQRTEQGDSAMYLCASSPRGAKYEQYFGPGTRLTVT.

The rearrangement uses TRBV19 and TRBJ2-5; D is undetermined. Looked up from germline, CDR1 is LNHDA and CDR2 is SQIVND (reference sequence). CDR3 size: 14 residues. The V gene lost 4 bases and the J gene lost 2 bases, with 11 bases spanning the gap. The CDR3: CASSRVSKQETQYF. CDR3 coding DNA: TGTGCCAGTAGTAGGGTCAGCAAACAAGAGACCCAGTACTTC.

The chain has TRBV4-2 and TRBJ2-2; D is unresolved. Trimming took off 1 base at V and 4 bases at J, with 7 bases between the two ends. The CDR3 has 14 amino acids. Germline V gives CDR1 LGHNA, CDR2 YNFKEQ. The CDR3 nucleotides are TGTGCCAGCAGCCAAGGGTTGGGCACCGGGGAGCTGTTTTTT. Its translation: CASSQGLGTGELFF.

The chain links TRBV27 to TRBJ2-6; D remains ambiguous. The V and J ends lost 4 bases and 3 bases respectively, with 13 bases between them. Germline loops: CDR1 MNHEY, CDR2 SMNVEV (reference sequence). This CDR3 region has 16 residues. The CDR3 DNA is TGTGCCAGCAGTTCCCATGTTGGTTTTGGGGCCAACGTCCTGACTTTC. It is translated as CASSSHVGFGANVLTF.

As DNA, the CDR3 is TGTGCCAGCAGCCCCTCGGACGGACGTTCACGGGTCGAGCAGTACTTC. Its translation: CASSPSDGRSRVEQYF. The rearrangement uses TRBV27 and TRBJ2-7; D remains unclear. Germline V gene sequence: CDR1 MNHEY, CDR2 SMNVEV (reference sequence). The CDR3 consists of 16 residues. V lost 6 bases and J lost 6, with 24 bases in between.

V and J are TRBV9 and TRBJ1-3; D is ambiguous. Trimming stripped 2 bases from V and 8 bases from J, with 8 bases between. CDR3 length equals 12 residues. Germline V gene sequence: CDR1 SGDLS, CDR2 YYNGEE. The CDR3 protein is CASSVGRDTIYF. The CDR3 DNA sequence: TGTGCCAGCAGCGTCGGCCGAGACACCATATATTTT.

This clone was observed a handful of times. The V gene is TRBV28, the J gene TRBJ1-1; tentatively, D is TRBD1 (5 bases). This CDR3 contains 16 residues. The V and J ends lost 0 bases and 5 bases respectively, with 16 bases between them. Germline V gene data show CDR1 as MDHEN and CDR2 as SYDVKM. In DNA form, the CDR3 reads TGTGCCAGCAGTTTATGGCGGTCAGGGAGGGAAACTGAAGCTTTCTTT. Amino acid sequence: CASSLWRSGRETEAFF.

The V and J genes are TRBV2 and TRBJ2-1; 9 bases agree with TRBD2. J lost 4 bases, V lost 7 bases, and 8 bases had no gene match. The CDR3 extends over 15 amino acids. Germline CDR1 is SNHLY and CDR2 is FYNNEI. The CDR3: CASTAGGPLYNEQFF. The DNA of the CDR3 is TGTGCCAGCACTGCGGGAGGGCCCCTTTACAATGAGCAGTTCTTC.

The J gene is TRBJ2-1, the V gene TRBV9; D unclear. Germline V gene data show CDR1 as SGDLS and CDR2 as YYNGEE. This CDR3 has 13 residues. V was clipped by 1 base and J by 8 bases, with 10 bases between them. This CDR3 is CASSVLETDEQFF. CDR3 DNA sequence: TGTGCCAGCAGCGTACTAGAAACAGATGAGCAGTTCTTC. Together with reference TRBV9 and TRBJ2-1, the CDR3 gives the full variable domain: DSGVTQTPKHLITATGQRVTLRCSPRSGDLSVYWYQQSLDQGLQFLIQYYNGEERAKGNILERFSAQQFPDLHSELNLSSLELGDSALYFCASSVLETDEQFFGPGTRLTVL.

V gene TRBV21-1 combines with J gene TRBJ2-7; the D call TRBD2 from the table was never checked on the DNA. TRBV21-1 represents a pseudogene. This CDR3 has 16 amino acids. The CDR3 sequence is CASSKGDCTFSYEQYF. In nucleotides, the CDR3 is TGTGCCAGCAGCAAAGGGGACTGTACCTTCTCCTACGAGCAGTACTTC.

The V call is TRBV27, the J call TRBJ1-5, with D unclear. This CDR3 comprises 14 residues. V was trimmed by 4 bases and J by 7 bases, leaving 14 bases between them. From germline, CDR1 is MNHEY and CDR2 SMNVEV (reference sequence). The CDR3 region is CASSSPGVGQPQHF. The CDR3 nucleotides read TGTGCCAGCAGTTCCCCAGGTGTGGGCCAGCCCCAGCATTTT.

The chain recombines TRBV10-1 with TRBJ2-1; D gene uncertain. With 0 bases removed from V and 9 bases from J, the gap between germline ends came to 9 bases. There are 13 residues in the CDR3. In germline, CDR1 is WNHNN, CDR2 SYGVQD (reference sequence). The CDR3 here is CASSESTRTEQFF. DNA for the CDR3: TGCGCCAGCAGTGAGTCGACTCGCACTGAGCAGTTCTTC.

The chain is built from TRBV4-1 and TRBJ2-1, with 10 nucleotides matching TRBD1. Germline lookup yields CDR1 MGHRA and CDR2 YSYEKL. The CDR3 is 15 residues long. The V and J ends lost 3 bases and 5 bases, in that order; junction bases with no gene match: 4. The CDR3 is CASSQRDRGHNEQFF. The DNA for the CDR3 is TGCGCCAGCAGCCAGCGGGACAGGGGCCACAATGAGCAGTTCTTC.

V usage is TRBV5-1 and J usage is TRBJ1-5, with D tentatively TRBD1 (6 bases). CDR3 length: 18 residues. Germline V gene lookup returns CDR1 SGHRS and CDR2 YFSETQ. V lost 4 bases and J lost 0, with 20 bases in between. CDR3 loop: CASSPGGGDYHSNQPQHF. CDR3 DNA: TGCGCCAGCAGCCCCGGCGGGGGCGATTATCATAGCAATCAGCCCCAGCATTTT.

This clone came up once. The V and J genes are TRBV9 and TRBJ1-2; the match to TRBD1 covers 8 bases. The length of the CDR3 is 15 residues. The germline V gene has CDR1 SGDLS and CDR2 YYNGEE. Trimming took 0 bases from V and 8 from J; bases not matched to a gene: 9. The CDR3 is CASSVDNQGAGGYTF. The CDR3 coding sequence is TGTGCCAGCAGCGTAGACAACCAGGGGGCGGGCGGCTACACCTTC.

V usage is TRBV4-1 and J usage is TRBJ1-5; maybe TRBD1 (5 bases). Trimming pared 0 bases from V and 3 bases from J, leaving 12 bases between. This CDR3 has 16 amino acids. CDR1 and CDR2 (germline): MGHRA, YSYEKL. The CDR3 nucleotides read TGCGCCAGCAGCCAAGAAGAACAGGTGGTCAATCAGCCCCAGCATTTT. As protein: CASSQEEQVVNQPQHF.

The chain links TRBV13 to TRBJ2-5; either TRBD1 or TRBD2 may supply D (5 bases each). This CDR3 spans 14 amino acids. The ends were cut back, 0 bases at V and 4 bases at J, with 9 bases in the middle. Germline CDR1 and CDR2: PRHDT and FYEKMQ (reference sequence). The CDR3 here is CASSLGGTGETQYF. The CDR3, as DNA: TGTGCCAGCAGCTTAGGTGGGACGGGAGAGACCCAGTACTTC.

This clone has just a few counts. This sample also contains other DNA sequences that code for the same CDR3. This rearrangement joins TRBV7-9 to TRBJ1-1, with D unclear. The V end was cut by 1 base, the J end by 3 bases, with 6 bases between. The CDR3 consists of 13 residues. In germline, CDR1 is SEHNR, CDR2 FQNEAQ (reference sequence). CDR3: CASSLDRDTEAFF. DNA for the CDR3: TGTGCCAGCAGCTTAGATAGGGACACTGAAGCTTTCTTT.

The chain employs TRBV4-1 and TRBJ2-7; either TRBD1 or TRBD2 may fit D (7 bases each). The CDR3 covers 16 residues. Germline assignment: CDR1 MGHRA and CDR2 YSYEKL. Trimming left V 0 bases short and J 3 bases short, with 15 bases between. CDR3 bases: TGCGCCAGCAGCCAAGATGTCCAGGGGGGGGTCTACGAGCAGTACTTC. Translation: CASSQDVQGGVYEQYF.

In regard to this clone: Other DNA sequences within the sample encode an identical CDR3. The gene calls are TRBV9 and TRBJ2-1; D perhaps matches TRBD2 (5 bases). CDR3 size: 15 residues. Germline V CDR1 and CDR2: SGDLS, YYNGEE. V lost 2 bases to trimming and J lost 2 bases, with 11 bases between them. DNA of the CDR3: TGTGCCAGCAGCGTGGCGGGCGGCACCTACAATGAGCAGTTCTTC. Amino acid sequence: CASSVAGGTYNEQFF.

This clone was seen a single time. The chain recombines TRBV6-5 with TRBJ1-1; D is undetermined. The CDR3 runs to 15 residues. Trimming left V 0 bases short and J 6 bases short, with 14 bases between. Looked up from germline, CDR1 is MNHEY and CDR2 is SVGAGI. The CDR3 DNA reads TGTGCCAGCAGTTACTCGATTCGCGAGCCGCCTGAAGCTTTCTTT. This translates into CASSYSIREPPEAFF.

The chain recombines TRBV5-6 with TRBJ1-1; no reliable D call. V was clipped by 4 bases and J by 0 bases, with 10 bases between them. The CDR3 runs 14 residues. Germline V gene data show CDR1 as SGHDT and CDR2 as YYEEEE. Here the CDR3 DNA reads TGTGCCAGCAGCCCCCCTACTCTGAACACTGAAGCTTTCTTT. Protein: CASSPPTLNTEAFF.

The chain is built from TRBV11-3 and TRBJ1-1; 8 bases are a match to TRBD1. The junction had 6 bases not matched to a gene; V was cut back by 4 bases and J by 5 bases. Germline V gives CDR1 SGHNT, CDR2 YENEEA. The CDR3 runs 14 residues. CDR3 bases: TGTGCCAGCAGCTCGCGACAGGGGAAGACTGAAGCTTTCTTT. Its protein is CASSSRQGKTEAFF.

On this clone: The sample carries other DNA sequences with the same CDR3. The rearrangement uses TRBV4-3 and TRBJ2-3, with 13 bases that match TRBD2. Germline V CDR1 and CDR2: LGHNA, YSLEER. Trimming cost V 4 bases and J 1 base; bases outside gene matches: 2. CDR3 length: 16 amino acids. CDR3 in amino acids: CASSPGLAGGTDTQYF. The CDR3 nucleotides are TGCGCCAGCAGCCCAGGACTAGCGGGAGGCACAGATACGCAGTATTTT.

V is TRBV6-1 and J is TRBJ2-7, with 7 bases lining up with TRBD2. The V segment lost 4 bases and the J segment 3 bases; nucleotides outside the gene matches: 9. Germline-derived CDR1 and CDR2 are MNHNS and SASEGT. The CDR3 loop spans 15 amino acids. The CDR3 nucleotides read TGTGCCAGCAGTGGGTGGGAGGGAGAGAGCTACGAGCAGTACTTC. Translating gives CASSGWEGESYEQYF.